These 2 T cell receptor beta chains were all obtained from the same sample, sequenced in a study of blood T cell repertoires in COVID-19. Here immunoSEQ multiplex PCR was the method, and the copy in TCRdb shows in-frame clones only, minus some. The repertoire holds roughly 230,000 clones, less than 90% seen once, with 1.5% to 2% in the top ten. The material sequenced was peripheral blood. The source is an older man with acute or convalescent COVID-19.

This clone occurred once. The chain recombines TRBV15 with TRBJ2-6, with D tentatively TRBD2 (6 bases). This CDR3 contains 19 residues. Per germline, CDR1 LNHNV and CDR2 YYDKDF (reference sequence). V shed 3 bases and J shed 0 bases, with 18 bases lying between them. The CDR3 region has the DNA TGTGCCACCAGCAGTAGGACACGGGGGATCGGCTCTGGGGCCAACGTCCTGACTTTC. This codes for CATSSRTRGIGSGANVLTF. Combining the CDR3 with reference TRBV15 and TRBJ2-6 gives the whole variable domain DAMVIQNPRYQVTQFGKPVTLSCSQTLNHNVMYWYQQKSSQAPKLLFHYYDKDFNNEADTPDNFQSRRPNTSFCFLDIRSPGLGDTAMYLCATSSRTRGIGSGANVLTFGAGSRLTVL.

A note on this clone: Sequence at one end of the junction differs from germline and may be a read error. The rearrangement uses TRBV7-7 and TRBJ2-1; D may be TRBD1 (6 bases). Germline CDR1 and CDR2: SSHAT and FNYEAQ (reference sequence). CDR3 size: 15 residues. The CDR3 bases are TGTGCTAGCAGCGCAGGGGATAGCTCCTACAATGAGCAGTTCTTC. Protein sequence: CASSAGDSSYNEQFF.